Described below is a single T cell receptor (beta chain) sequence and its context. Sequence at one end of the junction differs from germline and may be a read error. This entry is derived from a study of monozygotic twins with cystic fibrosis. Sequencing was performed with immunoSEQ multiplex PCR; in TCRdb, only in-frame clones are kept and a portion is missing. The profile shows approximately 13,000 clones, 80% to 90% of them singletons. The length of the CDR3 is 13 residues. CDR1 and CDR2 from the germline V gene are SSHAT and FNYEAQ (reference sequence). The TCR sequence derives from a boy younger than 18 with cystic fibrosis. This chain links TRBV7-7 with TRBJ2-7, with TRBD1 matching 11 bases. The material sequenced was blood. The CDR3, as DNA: TGTGCTAGCAGCTCGGACAGGGGGCAAGAGCAGTACTTC. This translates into CASSSDRGQEQYF.